This T cell receptor (beta chain) was captured by sequencing in a study of identical twins. The V segment lost 7 bases and the J segment 5 bases; nucleotides outside the gene matches: 10. The CDR3 is 15 residues long. A single record per CDR3 protein comes from TCRdb applying MiXCR to the 5' RACE reads. The sample lists about 530,000 distinct CDR3 sequences, roughly 15% occurring once. These data were also filed under a second study, of yellow fever vaccine responses in identical twins.

The genes are TRBV12-3 or TRBV12-4 and TRBJ1-5, with 8 bases that match TRBD1. The source is a woman younger than 30 in good health. The sample was CD4+ T cells sorted from blood. In nucleotides, the CDR3 is TGTGCCAGCATCAGGGGACAGGCCGGGGATCAGCCCCAGCATTTT. Its protein product is CASIRGQAGDQPQHF.